One sample yielded the 26 T cell receptor beta chains listed below, sequenced in a study of T cell changes during pregnancy in multiple sclerosis. Profiling relied on immunoSEQ multiplex PCR, and the TCRdb table lists in-frame clones only, not all of them. The sample includes fewer than 95,000 clones, 80% to 95% of them seen just once. This specimen was peripheral blood, taken in the first trimester of pregnancy. These receptors were collected from a female donor in good health, enrolled as a control in a pregnancy study.

This clone appeared a few times. The CDR3 bases are TGTGCCAGCAGCTCGGTAGCGGGAGGTGAGACCCAGTACTTC. Protein product: CASSSVAGGETQYF. This chain links TRBV13 with TRBJ2-5; 10 bases are a match to TRBD2. Germline CDR1 is PRHDT and CDR2 is FYEKMQ (reference sequence). The length of the CDR3 is 14 residues. J was trimmed by 5 bases and V by 4 bases; bases with no gene match: 4.

V gene TRBV7-9 combines with J gene TRBJ2-1; TRBD2 matches at 8 bases. Losses at the gene ends were 4 bases for V and 3 bases for J; bases not matched to a gene: 11. There are 17 residues in the CDR3. From germline, CDR1 is SEHNR and CDR2 FQNEAQ (reference sequence). CDR3 amino acids: CASSSDPGTRGYNEQFF. The CDR3 DNA reads TGTGCCAGCAGCTCGGACCCCGGGACTAGGGGCTACAATGAGCAGTTCTTC.

The V gene is TRBV6-5, the J gene TRBJ2-3; 9 bases align to TRBD1. The ends lost 6 bases at V and 6 bases at J; junction bases unmatched: 10. CDR1 and CDR2 (germline): MNHEY, SVGAGI. This CDR3 comprises 15 residues. The CDR3 nucleotides are TGTGCCAGCAGAGCCGGGGGACAGGGCTTGGATACGCAGTATTTT. This sequence encodes CASRAGGQGLDTQYF.

This clone came up once. J is TRBJ2-3 and V is TRBV7-8; 9 bases line up with TRBD2. From germline, CDR1 is SGHVS and CDR2 FQNEAQ. This CDR3 is built from 18 residues. The V and J ends lost 0 bases and 0 bases, in that order; junction bases with no gene match: 7. This CDR3 reads CASSLARLLAGSTDTQYF. DNA of the CDR3: TGTGCCAGCAGCTTAGCGAGACTGCTAGCGGGAAGCACAGATACGCAGTATTTT.

The sample holds one count of this clone. The J gene is TRBJ2-7, the V gene TRBV6-6; D is unclear. The CDR3 is 15 amino acids. Germline loops: CDR1 MNHNY, CDR2 SVGAGI (reference sequence). Deletions cut 2 bases from V and 0 bases from J, with 11 bases between. For the CDR3, the DNA is TGTGCCAGCAGTTACGTGGCCGAAAACTCCTACGAGCAGTACTTC. This gives the protein CASSYVAENSYEQYF.

The sample holds a few counts of this clone. The chain has TRBV29-1 and TRBJ1-1; no firm D call. The V gene lost 8 bases and the J gene lost 2 bases, with 15 bases spanning the gap. This CDR3 has 13 residues. Germline V CDR1 and CDR2: SQVTM, ANQGSEA. CDR3 in DNA: TGCAGCATCCCGGGTCCCTATAACACTGAAGCTTTCTTT. This encodes CSIPGPYNTEAFF.

The chain carries TRBV6-5 and TRBJ1-2; tentatively, D is TRBD1 (5 bases). The V end was cut by 2 bases, the J end by 4 bases, with 17 bases between. CDR1 is MNHEY, CDR2 SVGAGI, per germline. This CDR3 has 16 amino acids. The CDR3, as DNA: TGTGCCAGCAGTTACACAGGTCTAGGCGAATTCTATGGCTACACCTTC. It is translated as CASSYTGLGEFYGYTF.

As regards this clone: At one end, the junction sequence differs from germline, possibly due to a read error. The CDR3 DNA reads TGTGCCAGCAGCACCAAGGGACTAGCGGGAGGGCTCGGATGG. Translated: CASSTKGLAGGLGW. The chain recombines TRBV7-2 with TRBJ2-7, with 16 bases that match TRBD2. Germline values: CDR1 SGHTA, CDR2 FQGNSA. This CDR3 region has 14 residues.

V usage is TRBV4-2 and J usage is TRBJ2-1; a weak D match, TRBD2 (6 bases). The V end was cut by 4 bases, the J end by 2 bases, with 12 bases between. The CDR3 loop spans 15 amino acids. Germline V CDR1 and CDR2: LGHNA, YNFKEQ. CDR3 DNA: TGTGCCAGCAGCCTCGACGGACTACCCTACAATGAGCAGTTCTTC. Protein sequence: CASSLDGLPYNEQFF.

The chain couples TRBV28 to TRBJ2-5; D is unclear. The V gene lost 5 bases and the J gene lost 5 bases, with 6 bases spanning the gap. The germline CDR1 and CDR2 sequences are MDHEN and SYDVKM. This CDR3 has 11 residues. The CDR3 nucleotides are TGTGCCAGCAGTACCCGGGAGACCCAGTACTTC. Translated, it gives CASSTRETQYF.

The chain has TRBV27 and TRBJ2-1, with D maybe TRBD1 (6 bases). This CDR3 is 14 amino acids long. Germline CDR1 MNHEY, CDR2 SMNVEV (reference sequence). Trimming left V 3 bases short and J 5 bases short, with 11 bases between. This chain's CDR3 is CASSFSTGDNEQFF. Written as DNA, the CDR3 is TGTGCCAGCAGTTTTTCGACAGGTGACAATGAGCAGTTCTTC.

V usage is TRBV27 and J usage is TRBJ2-6; D not resolved. Trimming left V 2 bases short and J 0 bases short, with 5 bases between. Per germline, CDR1 MNHEY and CDR2 SMNVEV (reference sequence). The CDR3 is 15 amino acids. In nucleotides, the CDR3 is TGTGCCAGCAGTTTAACTGCCTCTGGGGCCAACGTCCTGACTTTC. As protein: CASSLTASGANVLTF.

The chain joins TRBV29-1 to TRBJ1-1, with TRBD1 matching 7 bases. V shed 7 bases and J 6 bases; nucleotides not matched to a gene: 2. CDR3 length: 10 residues. Germline CDR1 SQVTM, CDR2 ANQGSEA. This CDR3 is CSGQGAEAFF. The CDR3 DNA follows: TGCAGCGGACAGGGCGCTGAAGCTTTCTTT.

The chain has TRBV10-3 and TRBJ2-5, with 7 bases matching TRBD2. V was pared by 11 bases and J by 5 bases, with 14 bases of the junction left unmatched. The CDR3 runs 14 residues. CDR1 and CDR2 (germline): ENHRY, SYGVKD. The CDR3 protein is CASLGEGGEETQYF. The CDR3 bases are TGTGCCTCCCTAGGGGAGGGAGGGGAGGAGACCCAGTACTTC.

The chain recombines TRBV28 with TRBJ2-3; the match to TRBD2 covers 11 bases. CDR1 is MDHEN and CDR2 is SYDVKM in the germline V gene. This CDR3 contains 17 residues. V was clipped by 6 bases and J by 2 bases; unmatched bases: 10. CDR3 coding DNA: TGTGCCAGCAGCCCACTGGGACTAGCGGTAGACACAGATACGCAGTATTTT. Amino acids: CASSPLGLAVDTDTQYF.

Written as DNA, the CDR3 is TGTGCCAGCAGGCCTAGCGGGAGGGGGACCTACGAGCAGTACTTC. Translated: CASRPSGRGTYEQYF. The V call is TRBV27, the J call TRBJ2-7; TRBD2 matches 12 bases. This CDR3 contains 15 residues. Germline lookup yields CDR1 MNHEY and CDR2 SMNVEV (reference sequence). J gave up 2 bases and V 6 bases, and 5 bases lay outside the gene matches.

The genes are TRBV2 and TRBJ2-5; possible D gene TRBD1, 5 bases. V was shortened by 0 bases and J by 9 bases, with 8 bases between the two germline ends. CDR1 and CDR2 (germline): SNHLY, FYNNEI. This CDR3 has 12 residues. CDR3 residues: CASSEAEGAQYF. The CDR3 nucleotides read TGTGCCAGCAGTGAAGCTGAAGGGGCCCAGTACTTC. The complete variable domain, with remaining parts taken from reference TRBV2 and TRBJ2-5, reads EPEVTQTPSHQVTQMGQEVILRCVPISNHLYFYWYRQILGQKVEFLVSFYNNEISEKSEIFDDQFSVERPDGSNFTLKIRSTKLEDSAMYFCASSEAEGAQYFGPGTRLLVL.

The rearrangement joins TRBV7-2 to TRBJ2-1; 7 nucleotides agree with TRBD1. V trimming: 5 bases; J trimming: 6 bases; junction bases outside the gene matches: 4. The CDR3 is 13 amino acids. CDR1 is SGHTA and CDR2 is FQGNSA in the germline V gene. The CDR3 sequence is CASSTRQGNEQFF. Written as DNA, the CDR3 is TGTGCCAGCAGCACCCGACAGGGCAATGAGCAGTTCTTC.

V gene TRBV27 combines with J gene TRBJ2-1, with D tentatively TRBD2 (5 bases). CDR3 length: 16 amino acids. The germline V and J ends were trimmed by 2 bases and 5 bases, with 16 bases remaining between them. Germline-derived CDR1 and CDR2 are MNHEY and SMNVEV (reference sequence). The CDR3 coding sequence is TGTGCCAGCAGTTTAAGGCCCGTCGGGAAAAACAATGAGCAGTTCTTC. Translated, it gives CASSLRPVGKNNEQFF.

J is TRBJ2-1 and V is TRBV18; D possibly corresponds to TRBD2 (6 bases). Germline V CDR1 and CDR2: KGHSH, LQKENI. Trimming pared 6 bases from V and 4 bases from J, leaving 13 bases between. There are 14 residues in the CDR3. CDR3 in amino acids: CASSPTRVYNEQFF. The CDR3 nucleotides read TGTGCCAGCTCCCCGACTAGGGTTTACAATGAGCAGTTCTTC.

CDR3 region: CASSKTGAGANVLTF. For the CDR3, the DNA is TGTGCCAGTAGCAAGACAGGGGCCGGGGCCAACGTCCTGACTTTC. The chain carries TRBV19 and TRBJ2-6; TRBD1 agrees at 8 bases. V lost 6 bases and J lost 4; bases outside the gene matches: 5. The CDR3 loop spans 15 amino acids. CDR1 is LNHDA, CDR2 SQIVND, per germline (reference sequence).

V usage is TRBV5-5 and J usage is TRBJ2-7; maybe TRBD1 (6 bases). Trimming left V 1 base short and J 0 bases short, with 11 bases between. CDR3 size: 15 residues. CDR1 is SGHKS, CDR2 YYEKEE, per germline (reference sequence). CDR3 in amino acids: CASSLTRGFSYEQYF. DNA of the CDR3: TGTGCCAGCAGCTTGACCAGGGGATTCTCCTACGAGCAGTACTTC.

The rearrangement uses TRBV7-9 and TRBJ1-5; D perhaps matches TRBD1 (5 bases). CDR3 length: 14 amino acids. Trimming shortened V by 1 base and J by 8 bases, and 12 bases separated the two germline ends. Germline CDR1 reads SEHNR; CDR2 reads FQNEAQ (reference sequence). The CDR3 DNA is TGTGCCAGCAGCTTAGACAGGCCCTGGGAGCCCCAGCATTTT. Translated, it gives CASSLDRPWEPQHF. The variable domain in full, completed from reference TRBV7-9 and TRBJ1-5, reads DTGVSQNPRHKITKRGQNVTFRCDPISEHNRLYWYRQTLGQGPEFLTYFQNEAQLEKSRLLSDRFSAERPKGSFSTLEIQRTEQGDSAMYLCASSLDRPWEPQHFGDGTRLSIL.

For the CDR3, the DNA is TGCGCCAGCAGCATCGACAGGGTGACTTTTGAAAAACTGTTTTTT. Translating gives CASSIDRVTFEKLFF. The chain has TRBV5-1 and TRBJ1-4; 7 bases align to TRBD1. V shed 4 bases and J 7 bases; nucleotides not matched to a gene: 10. The CDR3 has 15 residues. Germline lookup yields CDR1 SGHRS and CDR2 YFSETQ.

This clone was counted a few times. The chain is built from TRBV29-1 and TRBJ1-1; 7 bases match TRBD1. V dropped 6 bases and J dropped 2; count of bases not matched to a gene: 6. The CDR3 covers 13 residues. CDR1 and CDR2 from the germline V gene are SQVTM and ANQGSEA. CDR3 DNA sequence: TGCAGCGTCATGGGACAGAGAAACACTGAAGCTTTCTTT. Translating it yields CSVMGQRNTEAFF.

The rearrangement uses TRBV15 and TRBJ2-1, with 7 bases identical to TRBD1. CDR1 is LNHNV, CDR2 YYDKDF, per germline (reference sequence). This CDR3 has 15 amino acids. V gave up 0 bases and J gave up 7 bases; unmatched junction bases: 6. The CDR3 DNA follows: TGTGCCACCAGCAGAGATCTCGAGGGGGCAAATGAGCAGTTCTTC. The encoded protein is CATSRDLEGANEQFF.